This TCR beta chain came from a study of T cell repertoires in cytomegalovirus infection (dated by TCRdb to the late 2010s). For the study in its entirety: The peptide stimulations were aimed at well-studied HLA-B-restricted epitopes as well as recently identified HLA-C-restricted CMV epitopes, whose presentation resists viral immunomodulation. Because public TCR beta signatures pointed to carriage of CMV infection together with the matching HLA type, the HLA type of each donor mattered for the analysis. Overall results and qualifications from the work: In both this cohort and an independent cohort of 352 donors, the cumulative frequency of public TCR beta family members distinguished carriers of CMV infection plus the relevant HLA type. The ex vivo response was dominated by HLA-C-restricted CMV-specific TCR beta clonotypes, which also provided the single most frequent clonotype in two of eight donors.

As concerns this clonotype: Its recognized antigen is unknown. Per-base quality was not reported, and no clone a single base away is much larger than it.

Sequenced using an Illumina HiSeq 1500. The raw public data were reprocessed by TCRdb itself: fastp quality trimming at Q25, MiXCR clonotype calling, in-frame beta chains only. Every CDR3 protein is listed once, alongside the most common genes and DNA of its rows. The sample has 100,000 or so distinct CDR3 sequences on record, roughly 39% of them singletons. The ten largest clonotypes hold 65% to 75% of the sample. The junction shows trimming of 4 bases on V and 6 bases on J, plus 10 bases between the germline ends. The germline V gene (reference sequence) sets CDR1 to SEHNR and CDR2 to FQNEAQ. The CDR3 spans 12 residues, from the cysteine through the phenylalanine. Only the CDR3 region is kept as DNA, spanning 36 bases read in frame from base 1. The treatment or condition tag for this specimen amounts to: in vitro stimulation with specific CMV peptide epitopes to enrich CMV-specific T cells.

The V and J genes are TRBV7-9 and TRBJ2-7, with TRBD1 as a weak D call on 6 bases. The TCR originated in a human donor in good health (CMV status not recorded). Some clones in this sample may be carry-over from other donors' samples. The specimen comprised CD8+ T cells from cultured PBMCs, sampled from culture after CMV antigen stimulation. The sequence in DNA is TGTGCCAGCAGCTCCCCAGGGGCCGAGCAGTACTTC. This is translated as CASSSPGAEQYF.